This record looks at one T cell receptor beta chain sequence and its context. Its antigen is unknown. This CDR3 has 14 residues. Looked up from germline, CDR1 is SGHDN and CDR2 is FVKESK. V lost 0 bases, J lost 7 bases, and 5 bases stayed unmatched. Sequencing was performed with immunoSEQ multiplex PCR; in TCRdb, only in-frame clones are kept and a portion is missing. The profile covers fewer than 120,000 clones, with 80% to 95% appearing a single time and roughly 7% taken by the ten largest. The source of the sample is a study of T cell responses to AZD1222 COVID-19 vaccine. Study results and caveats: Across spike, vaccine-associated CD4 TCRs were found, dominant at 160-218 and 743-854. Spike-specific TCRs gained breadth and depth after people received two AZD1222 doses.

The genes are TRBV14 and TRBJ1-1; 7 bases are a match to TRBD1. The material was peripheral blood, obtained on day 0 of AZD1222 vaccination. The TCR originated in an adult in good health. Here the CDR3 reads CASSQELRDSEAFF. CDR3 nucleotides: TGTGCCAGCAGCCAAGAATTGAGGGACAGTGAAGCTTTCTTT. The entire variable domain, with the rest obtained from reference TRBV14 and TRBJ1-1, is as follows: EAGVTQFPSHSVIEKGQTVTLRCDPISGHDNLYWYRRVMGKEIKFLLHFVKESKQDESGMPNNRFLAERTGGTYSTLKVQPAELEDSGVYFCASSQELRDSEAFFGQGTRLTVV.